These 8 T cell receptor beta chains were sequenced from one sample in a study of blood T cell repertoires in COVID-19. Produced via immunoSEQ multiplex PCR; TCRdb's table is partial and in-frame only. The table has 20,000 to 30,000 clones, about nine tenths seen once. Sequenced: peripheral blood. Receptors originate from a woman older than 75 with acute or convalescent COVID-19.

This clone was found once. The CDR3 region is CSVGVQGREAFF. The CDR3 coding sequence is TGCAGCGTTGGGGTCCAGGGGCGAGAAGCTTTCTTT. The chain employs TRBV29-1 and TRBJ1-1, with D perhaps TRBD1 (6 bases). Germline loops: CDR1 SQVTM, CDR2 ANQGSEA. The length of the CDR3 is 12 residues. V was cut by 4 bases and J by 8 bases, with 14 bases left in between.

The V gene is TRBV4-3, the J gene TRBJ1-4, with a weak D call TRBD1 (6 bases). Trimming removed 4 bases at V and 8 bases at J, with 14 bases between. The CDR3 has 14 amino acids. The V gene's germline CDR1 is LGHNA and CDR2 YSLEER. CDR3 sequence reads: CASSRTVTREKLFF. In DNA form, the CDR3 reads TGCGCCAGCAGCCGGACAGTGACCCGGGAAAAACTGTTTTTT.

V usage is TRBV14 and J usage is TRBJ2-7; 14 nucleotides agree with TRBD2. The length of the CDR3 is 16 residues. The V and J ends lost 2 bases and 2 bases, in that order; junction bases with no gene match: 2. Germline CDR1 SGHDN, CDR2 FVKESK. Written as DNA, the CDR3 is TGTGCCAGCAGCCAAATGGGACTAGCGGGGGCCTACGAGCAGTACTTC. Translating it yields CASSQMGLAGAYEQYF.

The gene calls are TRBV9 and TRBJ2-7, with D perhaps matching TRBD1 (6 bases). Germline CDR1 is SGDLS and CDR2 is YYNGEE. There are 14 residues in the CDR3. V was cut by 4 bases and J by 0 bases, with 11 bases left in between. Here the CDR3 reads CASSPRTDSYEQYF. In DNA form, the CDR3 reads TGTGCCAGCAGCCCACGGACAGACTCCTACGAGCAGTACTTC.

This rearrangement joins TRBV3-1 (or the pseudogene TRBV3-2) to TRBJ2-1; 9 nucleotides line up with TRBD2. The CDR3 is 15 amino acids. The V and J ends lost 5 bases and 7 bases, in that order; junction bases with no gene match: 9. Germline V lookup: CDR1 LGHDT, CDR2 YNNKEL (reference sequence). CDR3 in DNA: TGTGCCAGCAGCGCCCGTAGCGGGGGCCGAAATGAGCAGTTCTTC. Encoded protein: CASSARSGGRNEQFF.

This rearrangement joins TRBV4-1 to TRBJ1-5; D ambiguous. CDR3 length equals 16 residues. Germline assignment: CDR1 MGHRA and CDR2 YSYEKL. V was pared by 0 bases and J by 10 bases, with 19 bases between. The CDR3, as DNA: TGCGCCAGCAGCCAAGATCCCACGTCGAGGTCGAGCCCCCAGCATTTT. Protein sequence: CASSQDPTSRSSPQHF.

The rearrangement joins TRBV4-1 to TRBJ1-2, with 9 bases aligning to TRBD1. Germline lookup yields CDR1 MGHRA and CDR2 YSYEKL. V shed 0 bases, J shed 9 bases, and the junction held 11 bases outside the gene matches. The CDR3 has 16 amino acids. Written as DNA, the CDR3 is TGCGCCAGCAGCCAAGATTTACAGGGGGCGGGTAGAAGCTACACCTTC. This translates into CASSQDLQGAGRSYTF.

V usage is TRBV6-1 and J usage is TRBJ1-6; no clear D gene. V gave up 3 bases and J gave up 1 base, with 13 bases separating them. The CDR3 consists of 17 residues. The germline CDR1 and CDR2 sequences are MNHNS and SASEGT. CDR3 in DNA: TGTGCCAGCAGTGAGCGAGCGACCTTATCCTATAATTCACCCCTCCACTTT. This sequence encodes CASSERATLSYNSPLHF.